This T cell receptor beta chain was documented in a study of metastatic and nonmetastatic thyroid tumors. Study overall: Blood and tumor or nodule tissue repertoires from malignant and benign thyroid patients were compared. General study findings and limits: Reports indicated that malignant thyroid tumors showed significantly higher TCR beta diversity than benign nodules did, in blood and tumor.

Per the original data handling: The study took CDR3 differences across clinicopathological groups and made a distant-metastasis classifier for papillary thyroid cancer from them. MiXCR re-clonotyped the PCR reads for TCRdb. The V and J calls shown here were made by TCRdb, not taken from the authors' results. This sample has some 19,000 clones, with approximately 25% found just once. Until they underwent thyroid surgery, no patient had received any treatment. This CDR3 region has 15 residues. Germline V gene sequence: CDR1 MGHRA, CDR2 YSYEKL. V was clipped by 3 bases and J by 9 bases, with 18 bases between them. Turning to this clone: Its matching antigen is unknown.

The TCR comes from a male donor with papillary thyroid cancer or a benign thyroid nodule (not recorded which). Some clones in this sample may be carry-over from other donors' samples. The V call is TRBV4-1, the J call TRBJ1-3; D is possibly TRBD1 (5 bases). Input material: blood. The DNA of the CDR3 is TGCGCCAGCAGCCACCCCGGCAGGGATCGAAGCACCATATATTTT. Its translation: CASSHPGRDRSTIYF.